These T cell receptor beta chains were read from a single sample in a study of monozygotic twins with inflammatory bowel disease. TCRdb reprocessed the 5' RACE reads, with one entry per CDR3 protein and no DNA. This table lists approximately 210,000 distinct CDR3 sequences. Sequenced input: blood. The receptor set was obtained from a human donor with ulcerative colitis or Crohn's disease, or a healthy co-twin of an affected twin (not recorded which). The CDR3 runs from the conserved cysteine through the conserved F or W. Fields, in order: J gene, V gene, CDR3 protein.

j_gene: TRBJ1-1; v_gene: TRBV27; CDR3aa: CASSFGGSAEAFF
j_gene: TRBJ2-5; v_gene: TRBV7-9; CDR3aa: CASSFKGRETQYF
j_gene: TRBJ1-4; v_gene: TRBV5-1; CDR3aa: CASSLAGYEKPFF
j_gene: TRBJ2-7; v_gene: TRBV4-1; CDR3aa: CASSQDLNGQGIYEQYF
j_gene: TRBJ2-3; v_gene: TRBV30; CDR3aa: CAWSVRLAGTDTQYF
j_gene: TRBJ2-5; v_gene: TRBV24-1; CDR3aa: CATSDTGTSRETQYF
j_gene: TRBJ1-2; v_gene: TRBV30; CDR3aa: CAWTEGPYGYTF
j_gene: TRBJ2-1; v_gene: TRBV28; CDR3aa: CVSSVRENEQFF
j_gene: TRBJ2-7; v_gene: TRBV27; CDR3aa: CASRSGTRYEQYF
j_gene: TRBJ2-7; v_gene: TRBV4-1; CDR3aa: CASSSLGGSLYEQYF
j_gene: TRBJ2-3; v_gene: TRBV24-1; CDR3aa: CATSSSWFGASDTQYF
j_gene: TRBJ1-1; v_gene: TRBV6-1; CDR3aa: CASSRGQGGDTEAFF
j_gene: TRBJ1-5; v_gene: TRBV12-3/TRBV12-4; CDR3aa: CASSTGRLFNQPQHF
j_gene: TRBJ2-7; v_gene: TRBV5-1; CDR3aa: CASSLADYLADQYF
j_gene: TRBJ2-4; v_gene: TRBV5-1; CDR3aa: CASSDDRGTKNIQYF
j_gene: TRBJ2-2; v_gene: TRBV5-1; CDR3aa: CASERGHNTGELFF